This T cell receptor (beta chain) was sequenced for a study of identical twins. General observations from the study: One should note that invariant MAIT and iNKT cells could partly confound zero-insertion analyses. There was more out-of-frame TCR alpha sharing in monozygotic twins than models estimated. Without tracking the same donors, conclusions rested on cross-sectional statistical analysis.

A universal primer site was incorporated via template switching, and the cDNA contained unique molecular identifiers. TCRdb called the 5' RACE reads again in MiXCR, with one record for every CDR3 protein. The data show some 500,000 distinct CDR3 sequences, just under 10% seen once. The ends were cut back, 1 base at V and 10 bases at J, with 10 bases in the middle. The CDR3 loop spans 13 amino acids. Remarks on this clonotype: The target antigen is unknown.

In addition, the sample was reused for a study of yellow fever vaccine responses in identical twins.

Sample: PBMCs. The J gene is TRBJ2-2, the V gene TRBV12-3 or TRBV12-4; D remains unclear. The TCR comes from a young woman in good health. The CDR3 DNA sequence: TGTGCCAGCAGTTTAGGGGTACCGTCGGAGCTGTTTTTT. Translation: CASSLGVPSELFF.